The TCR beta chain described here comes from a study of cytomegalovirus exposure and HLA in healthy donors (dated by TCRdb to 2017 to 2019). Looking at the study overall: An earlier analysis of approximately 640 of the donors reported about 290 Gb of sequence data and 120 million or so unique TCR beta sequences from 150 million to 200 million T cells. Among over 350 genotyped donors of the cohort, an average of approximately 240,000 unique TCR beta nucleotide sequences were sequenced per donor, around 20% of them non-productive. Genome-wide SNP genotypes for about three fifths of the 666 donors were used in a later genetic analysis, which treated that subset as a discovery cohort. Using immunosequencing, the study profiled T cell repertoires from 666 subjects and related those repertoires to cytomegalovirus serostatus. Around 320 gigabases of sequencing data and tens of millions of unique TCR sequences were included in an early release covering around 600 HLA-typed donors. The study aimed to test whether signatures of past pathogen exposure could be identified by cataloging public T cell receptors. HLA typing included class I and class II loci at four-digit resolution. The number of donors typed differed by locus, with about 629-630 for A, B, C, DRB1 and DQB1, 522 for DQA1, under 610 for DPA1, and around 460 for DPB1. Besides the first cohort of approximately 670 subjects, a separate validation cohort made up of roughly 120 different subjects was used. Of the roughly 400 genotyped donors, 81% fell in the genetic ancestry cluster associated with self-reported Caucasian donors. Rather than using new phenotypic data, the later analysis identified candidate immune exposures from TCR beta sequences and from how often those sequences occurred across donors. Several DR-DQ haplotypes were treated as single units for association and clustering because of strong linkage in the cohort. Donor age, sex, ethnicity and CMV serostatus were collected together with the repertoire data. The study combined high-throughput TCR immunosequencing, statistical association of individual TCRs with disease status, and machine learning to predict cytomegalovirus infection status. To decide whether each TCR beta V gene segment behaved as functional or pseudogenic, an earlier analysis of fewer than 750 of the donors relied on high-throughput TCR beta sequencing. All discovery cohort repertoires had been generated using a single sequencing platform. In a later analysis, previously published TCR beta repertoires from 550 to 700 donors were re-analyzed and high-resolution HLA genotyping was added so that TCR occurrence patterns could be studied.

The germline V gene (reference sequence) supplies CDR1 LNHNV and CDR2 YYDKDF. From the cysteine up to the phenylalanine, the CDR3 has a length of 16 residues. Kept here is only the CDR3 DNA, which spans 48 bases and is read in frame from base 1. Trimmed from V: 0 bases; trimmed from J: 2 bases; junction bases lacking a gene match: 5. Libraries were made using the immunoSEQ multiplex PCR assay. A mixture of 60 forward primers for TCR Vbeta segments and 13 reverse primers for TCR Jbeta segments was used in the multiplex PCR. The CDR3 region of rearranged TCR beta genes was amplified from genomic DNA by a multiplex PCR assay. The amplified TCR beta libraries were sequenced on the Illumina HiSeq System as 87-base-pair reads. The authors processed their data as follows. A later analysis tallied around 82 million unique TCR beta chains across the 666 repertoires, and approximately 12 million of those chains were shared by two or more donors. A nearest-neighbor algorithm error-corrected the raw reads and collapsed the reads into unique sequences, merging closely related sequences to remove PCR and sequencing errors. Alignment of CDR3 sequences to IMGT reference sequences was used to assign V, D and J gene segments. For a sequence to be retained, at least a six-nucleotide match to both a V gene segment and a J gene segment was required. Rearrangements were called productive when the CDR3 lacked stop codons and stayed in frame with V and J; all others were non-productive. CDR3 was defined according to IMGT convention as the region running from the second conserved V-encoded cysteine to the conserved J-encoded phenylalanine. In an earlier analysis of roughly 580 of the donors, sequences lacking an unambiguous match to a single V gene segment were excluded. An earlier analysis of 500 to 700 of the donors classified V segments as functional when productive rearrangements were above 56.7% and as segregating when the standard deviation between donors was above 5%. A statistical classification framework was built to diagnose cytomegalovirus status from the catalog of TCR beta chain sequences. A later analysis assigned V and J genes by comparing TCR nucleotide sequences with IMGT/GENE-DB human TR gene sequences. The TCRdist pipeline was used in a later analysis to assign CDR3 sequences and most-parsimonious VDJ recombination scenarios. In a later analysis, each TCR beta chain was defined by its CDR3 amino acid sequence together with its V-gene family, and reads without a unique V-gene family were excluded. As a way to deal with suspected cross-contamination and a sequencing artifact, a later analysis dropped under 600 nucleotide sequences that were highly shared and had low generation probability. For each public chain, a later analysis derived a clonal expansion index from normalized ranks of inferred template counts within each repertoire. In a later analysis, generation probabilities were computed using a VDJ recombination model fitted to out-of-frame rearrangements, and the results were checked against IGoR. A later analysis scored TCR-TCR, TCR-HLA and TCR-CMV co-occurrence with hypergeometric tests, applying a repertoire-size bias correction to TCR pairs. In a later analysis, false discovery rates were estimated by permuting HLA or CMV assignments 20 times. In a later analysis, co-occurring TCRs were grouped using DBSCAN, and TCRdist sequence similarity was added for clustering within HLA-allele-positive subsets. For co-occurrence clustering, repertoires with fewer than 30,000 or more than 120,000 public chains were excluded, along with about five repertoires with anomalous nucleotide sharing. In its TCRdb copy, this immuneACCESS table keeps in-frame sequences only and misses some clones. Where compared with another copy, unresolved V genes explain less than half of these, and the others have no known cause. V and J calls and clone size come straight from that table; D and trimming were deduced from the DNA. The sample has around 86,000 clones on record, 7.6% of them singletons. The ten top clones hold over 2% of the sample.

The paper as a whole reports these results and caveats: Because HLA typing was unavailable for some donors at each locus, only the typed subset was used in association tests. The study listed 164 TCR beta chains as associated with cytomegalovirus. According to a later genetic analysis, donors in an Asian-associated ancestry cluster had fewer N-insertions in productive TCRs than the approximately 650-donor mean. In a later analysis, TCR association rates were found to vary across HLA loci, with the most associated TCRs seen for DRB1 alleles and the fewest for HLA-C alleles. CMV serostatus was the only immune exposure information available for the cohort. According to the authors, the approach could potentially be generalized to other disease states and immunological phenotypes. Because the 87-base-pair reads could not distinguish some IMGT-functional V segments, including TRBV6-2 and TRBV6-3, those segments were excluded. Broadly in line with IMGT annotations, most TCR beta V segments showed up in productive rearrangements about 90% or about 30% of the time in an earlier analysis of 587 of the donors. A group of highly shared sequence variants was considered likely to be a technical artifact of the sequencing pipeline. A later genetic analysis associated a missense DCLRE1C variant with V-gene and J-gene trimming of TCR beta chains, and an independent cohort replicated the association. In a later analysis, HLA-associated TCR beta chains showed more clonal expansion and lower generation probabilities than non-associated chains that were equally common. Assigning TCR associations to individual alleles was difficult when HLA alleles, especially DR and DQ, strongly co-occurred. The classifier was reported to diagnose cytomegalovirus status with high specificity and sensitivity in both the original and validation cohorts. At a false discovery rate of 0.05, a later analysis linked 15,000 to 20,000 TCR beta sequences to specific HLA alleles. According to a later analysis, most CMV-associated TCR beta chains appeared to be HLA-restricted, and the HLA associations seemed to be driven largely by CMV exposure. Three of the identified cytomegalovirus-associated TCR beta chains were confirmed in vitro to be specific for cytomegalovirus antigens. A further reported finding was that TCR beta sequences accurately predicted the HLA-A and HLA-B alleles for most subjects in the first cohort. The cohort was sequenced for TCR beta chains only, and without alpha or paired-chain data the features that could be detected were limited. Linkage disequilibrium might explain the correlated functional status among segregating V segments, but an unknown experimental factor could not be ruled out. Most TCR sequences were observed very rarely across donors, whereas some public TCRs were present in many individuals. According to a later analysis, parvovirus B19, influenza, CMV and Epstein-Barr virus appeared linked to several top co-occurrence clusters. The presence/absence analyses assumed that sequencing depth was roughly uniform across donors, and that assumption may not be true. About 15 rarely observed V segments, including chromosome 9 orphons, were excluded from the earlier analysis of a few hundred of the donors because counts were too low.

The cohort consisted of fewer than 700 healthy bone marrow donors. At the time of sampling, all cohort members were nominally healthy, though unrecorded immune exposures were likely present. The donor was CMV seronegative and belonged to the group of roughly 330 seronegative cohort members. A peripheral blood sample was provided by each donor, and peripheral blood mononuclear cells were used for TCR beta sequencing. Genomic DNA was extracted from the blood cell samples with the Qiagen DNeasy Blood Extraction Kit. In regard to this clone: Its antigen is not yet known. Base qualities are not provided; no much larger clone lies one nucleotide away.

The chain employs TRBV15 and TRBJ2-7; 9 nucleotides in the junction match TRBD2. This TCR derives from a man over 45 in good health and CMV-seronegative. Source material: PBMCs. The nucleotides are TGTGCCACCAGCAGAGATTTGGCTAGCGGGGCCTACGAGCAGTACTTC. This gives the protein CATSRDLASGAYEQYF.